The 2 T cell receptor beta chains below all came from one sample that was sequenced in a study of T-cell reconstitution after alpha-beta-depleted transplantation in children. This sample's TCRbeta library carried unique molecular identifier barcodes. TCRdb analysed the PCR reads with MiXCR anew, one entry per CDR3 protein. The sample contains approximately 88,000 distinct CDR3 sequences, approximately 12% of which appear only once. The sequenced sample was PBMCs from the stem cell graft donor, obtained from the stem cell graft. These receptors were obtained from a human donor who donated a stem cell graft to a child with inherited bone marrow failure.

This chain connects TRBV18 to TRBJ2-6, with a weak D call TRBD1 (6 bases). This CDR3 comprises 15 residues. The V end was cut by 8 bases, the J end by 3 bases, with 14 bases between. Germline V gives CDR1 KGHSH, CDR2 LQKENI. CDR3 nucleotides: TGTGCCAGCCTGGACAGCCTCGGTGGGGCCAACGTCCTGACTTTC. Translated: CASLDSLGGANVLTF.

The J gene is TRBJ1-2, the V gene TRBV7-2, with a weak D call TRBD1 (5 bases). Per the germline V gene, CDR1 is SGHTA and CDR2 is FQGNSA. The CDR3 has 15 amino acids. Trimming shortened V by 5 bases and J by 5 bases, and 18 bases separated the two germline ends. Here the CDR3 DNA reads TGTGCCAGCAGCCCAGACTGGGGCCCCCAGTATGGCTACACCTTC. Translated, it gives CASSPDWGPQYGYTF.